This TCR beta chain is drawn from a study of T-cell memory formation after mild COVID-19. TCRdb recomputed calls from the 5' RACE reads with MiXCR, one row per CDR3 protein. The sample consists of hundreds of thousands of distinct CDR3 sequences, more than 20% of them appearing once. CDR3 length equals 15 residues. V was trimmed by 2 bases and J by 5 bases, leaving 15 bases between them. The germline V gene has CDR1 KGHDR and CDR2 SFDVKD. The clonotype was recovered from an adult woman who had mild COVID-19 (a few samples of this study predate the infection). Cell type and time point are not known. Sequencing was done on a sample of PBMCs or a T cell subset sorted from them (not recorded which). The chain is built from TRBV24-1 and TRBJ2-7; D is tentatively TRBD1 or TRBD2 (5 bases each). CDR3 in amino acids: CATSDSGRAGDEQYF. In nucleotides, the CDR3 is TGTGCCACCAGTGATTCCGGCAGGGCGGGTGACGAGCAGTACTTC.